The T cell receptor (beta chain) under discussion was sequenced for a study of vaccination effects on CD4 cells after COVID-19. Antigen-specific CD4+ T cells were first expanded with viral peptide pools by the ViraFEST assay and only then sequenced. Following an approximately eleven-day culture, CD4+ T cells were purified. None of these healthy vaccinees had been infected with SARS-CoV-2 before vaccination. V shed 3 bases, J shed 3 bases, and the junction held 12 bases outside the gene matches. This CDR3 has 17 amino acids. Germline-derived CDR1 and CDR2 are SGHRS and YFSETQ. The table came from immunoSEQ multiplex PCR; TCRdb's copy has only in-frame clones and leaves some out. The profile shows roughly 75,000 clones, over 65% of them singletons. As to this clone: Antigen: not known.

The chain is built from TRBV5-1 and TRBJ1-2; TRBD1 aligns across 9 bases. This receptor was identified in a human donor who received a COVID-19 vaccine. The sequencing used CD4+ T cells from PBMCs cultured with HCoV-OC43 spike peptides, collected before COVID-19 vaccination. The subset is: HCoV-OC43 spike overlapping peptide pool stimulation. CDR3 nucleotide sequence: TGCGCCAGCAGCTGGGGAAGCCCGAGACAGGGGGACTATGGCTACACCTTC. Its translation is CASSWGSPRQGDYGYTF.